Below, 20 T cell receptor beta chains from the same sample are listed, as sequenced in a study of blood T cell repertoires in COVID-19. Method: immunoSEQ multiplex PCR; TCRdb's copy keeps in-frame clones and lacks some. The sample lists hundreds of thousands of clones, 70% to 90% seen once, with approximately 4.8% in the top ten. The material sequenced was PBMCs or T cells enriched from blood (not recorded which). The receptors were gathered from a woman in her twenties or thirties who had been exposed to COVID-19.

The rearrangement links TRBV10-1 to TRBJ1-2; the match to TRBD1 covers 7 bases. Losses at the gene ends were 4 bases for V and 6 bases for J; bases not matched to a gene: 11. This CDR3 region has 15 residues. The germline gives CDR1 WNHNN, CDR2 SYGVQD (reference sequence). CDR3 residues: CASSVWAGQRDGYTF. The CDR3 nucleotides read TGCGCCAGCAGTGTTTGGGCGGGACAGAGGGATGGCTACACCTTC.

This chain joins TRBV6-5 and TRBJ1-5; D unresolved. This CDR3 is 13 amino acids long. The germline CDR1 and CDR2 sequences are MNHEY and SVGAGI. V lost 4 bases, J lost 6 bases, and 10 bases lay in between. This CDR3 reads CASSWGVSQPQHF. In DNA, the CDR3 is TGTGCCAGCAGTTGGGGAGTGAGTCAGCCCCAGCATTTT.

The chain recombines TRBV18 with TRBJ1-4; D gene unclear. V lost 2 bases and J lost 8, with 12 bases in between. The CDR3 consists of 14 residues. CDR1 is KGHSH, CDR2 LQKENI, per germline. The CDR3 region is CASSPSATGEKLFF. Written as DNA, the CDR3 is TGTGCCAGCTCACCAAGCGCTACGGGGGAAAAACTGTTTTTT.

The V gene is TRBV30, the J gene TRBJ2-3; no definite D call. Trimming took 2 bases from V and 4 from J, leaving 4 bases between them. Germline V lookup: CDR1 GTSNPN, CDR2 SVGIG (reference sequence). The CDR3 runs 11 residues. The CDR3 region is CAWSIADTQYF. The CDR3 DNA is TGTGCCTGGAGTATCGCAGATACGCAGTATTTT.

This chain joins TRBV9 and TRBJ2-3; D not resolved. CDR1 and CDR2 (germline): SGDLS, YYNGEE. This CDR3 spans 14 amino acids. V lost 0 bases and J 3 bases, leaving 8 bases between the germline ends. The chain's CDR3 is CASSVGRATDTQYF. The CDR3 DNA reads TGTGCCAGCAGCGTAGGGAGAGCGACAGATACGCAGTATTTT.

The J gene is TRBJ1-4, the V gene TRBV30, with D unresolved. Germline values: CDR1 GTSNPN, CDR2 SVGIG (reference sequence). The V gene lost 4 bases and the J gene lost 5 bases, with 8 bases spanning the gap. This CDR3 has 12 amino acids. The CDR3 DNA reads as TGTGCCTGGACTAGACTGAATGAAAAACTGTTTTTT. This gives the protein CAWTRLNEKLFF.

The V and J genes are TRBV9 and TRBJ1-2; D gene unclear. The ends were cut back, 3 bases at V and 2 bases at J, with 5 bases in the middle. The germline V gene has CDR1 SGDLS and CDR2 YYNGEE. This CDR3 comprises 12 residues. In DNA, the CDR3 is TGTGCCAGCAGCGCACTCAACTATGGCTACACCTTC. This codes for CASSALNYGYTF.

The rearrangement links TRBV27 to TRBJ2-3; TRBD2 aligns across 9 bases. The CDR3 contains 17 residues. V shed 2 bases and J 1 base; nucleotides not matched to a gene: 7. CDR1 MNHEY and CDR2 SMNVEV come from the germline V gene (reference sequence). The CDR3 reads CASSLVSGGPGTDTQYF. CDR3 DNA: TGTGCCAGCAGTTTAGTGAGCGGGGGGCCGGGCACAGATACGCAGTATTTT.

This chain links TRBV19 with TRBJ1-1, with 7 bases matching TRBD1. Germline V gene lookup returns CDR1 LNHDA and CDR2 SQIVND (reference sequence). The CDR3 runs to 16 residues. Trimming cost V 8 bases and J 2 bases; bases outside gene matches: 14. The CDR3 region has the DNA TGTGCCAGTCCCCCTACGACAGGGCAGCCAAACACTGAAGCTTTCTTT. Protein sequence: CASPPTTGQPNTEAFF.

This chain connects TRBV21-1 to TRBJ2-7; the listed D gene, TRBD2, was not tested against the DNA. TRBV21-1 is a pseudogene locus. The CDR3 length is 16 residues. The CDR3 sequence is CASSKEQRGATYEQYF. The CDR3 DNA is TGTGCCAGCAGCAAAGAGCAGCGGGGGGCCACCTACGAGCAGTACTTC.

This clone showed up just once. The V call is TRBV15, the J call TRBJ2-3; a weak D match, TRBD2 (6 bases). The V end lost 3 bases, the J end lost 1 base, and 14 bases lay between the germline ends. Germline V gives CDR1 LNHNV, CDR2 YYDKDF (reference sequence). The CDR3 consists of 16 residues. Written as DNA, the CDR3 is TGTGCCACCAGCAGGGACTGGGACTCTGGCACAGATACGCAGTATTTT. Residues: CATSRDWDSGTDTQYF.

The rearrangement links TRBV15 to TRBJ1-3; the match to TRBD1 covers 10 bases. CDR3 length equals 15 residues. Germline lookup yields CDR1 LNHNV and CDR2 YYDKDF (reference sequence). Trimming at V came to 3 bases and at J to 2 bases, leaving 1 base not matched to a gene. CDR3: CATSRDRGTGNTIYF. In DNA form, the CDR3 reads TGTGCCACCAGCAGGGACAGGGGGACTGGAAACACCATATATTTT.

The table lists this clone with a few counts. V is TRBV5-1 and J is TRBJ2-1; TRBD1 aligns across 7 bases. This CDR3 is built from 14 residues. J was trimmed by 6 bases and V by 4 bases; bases with no gene match: 7. Germline V gene sequence: CDR1 SGHRS, CDR2 YFSETQ. The CDR3 bases are TGCGCCAGCAGCATCACGGGACAGCCCAATGAGCAGTTCTTC. Amino acids: CASSITGQPNEQFF. Together with reference TRBV5-1 and TRBJ2-1, the CDR3 gives the full variable domain: KAGVTQTPRYLIKTRGQQVTLSCSPISGHRSVSWYQQTPGQGLQFLFEYFSETQRNKGNFPGRFSGRQFSNSRSEMNVSTLELGDSALYLCASSITGQPNEQFFGPGTRLTVL.

V is TRBV21-1 and J is TRBJ2-1; TRBD1 is the table's D call, not checked against the DNA. TRBV21-1 is described as a pseudogene. CDR3 length equals 16 residues. The CDR3 spells CASSMIQGARYNEQFF. The CDR3 DNA reads TGTGCCAGCAGCATGATCCAGGGGGCTCGATACAATGAGCAGTTCTTC.

The chain uses TRBV3-1 (or the pseudogene TRBV3-2) and TRBJ2-1; 11 nucleotides align to TRBD1. The germline V gene has CDR1 LGHDT and CDR2 YNNKEL (reference sequence). V shed 3 bases and J 8 bases; nucleotides not matched to a gene: 15. CDR3 length: 18 amino acids. CDR3 amino acids: CASSQMGGQGAPYDEQFF. CDR3 DNA sequence: TGTGCCAGCAGCCAGATGGGAGGACAGGGGGCACCTTATGATGAGCAGTTCTTC.

The CDR3 region is CASSVGLAGGVTQYF. The CDR3 DNA reads as TGTGCCAGCAGCGTAGGACTAGCGGGGGGAGTCACGCAGTATTTT. The V gene is TRBV9, the J gene TRBJ2-3; TRBD2 agrees at 13 bases. Per the germline V gene, CDR1 is SGDLS and CDR2 is YYNGEE. CDR3 length equals 15 residues. Losses at the gene ends were 0 bases for V and 9 bases for J; bases not matched to a gene: 4.

The CDR3 DNA reads TGTGCCGTTGGACAGGACGGCCTATACTATGGCTACACCTTC. This codes for CAVGQDGLYYGYTF. The J gene is TRBJ1-2, the V gene TRBV6-4, with 7 bases aligning to TRBD1. J lost 3 bases, V lost 11 bases, and 12 bases had no gene match. In germline, CDR1 is MRHNA, CDR2 SNTAGT. The CDR3 has 14 amino acids.

This sequence joins TRBV18 and TRBJ1-6, with D unclear. The CDR3 runs 15 residues. The V end was cut by 6 bases, the J end by 6 bases, with 15 bases between. Germline loops: CDR1 KGHSH, CDR2 LQKENI. The DNA for the CDR3 is TGTGCCAGCTCGGCGGTTAGGCAGATTAATTCACCCCTCCACTTT. Amino acids: CASSAVRQINSPLHF.

The V gene is TRBV9, the J gene TRBJ1-5, with a weak D call TRBD1 (6 bases). The germline V and J ends were trimmed by 0 bases and 5 bases, with 9 bases remaining between them. The length of the CDR3 is 14 residues. Germline V CDR1 and CDR2: SGDLS, YYNGEE. CDR3 sequence reads: CASSVAGVDQPQHF. As DNA, the CDR3 is TGTGCCAGCAGCGTAGCAGGGGTCGATCAGCCCCAGCATTTT.

The chain recombines TRBV15 with TRBJ1-6, with no clear D. This CDR3 region has 17 residues. Per germline, CDR1 LNHNV and CDR2 YYDKDF (reference sequence). Trimming left V 0 bases short and J 0 bases short, with 9 bases between. Here the CDR3 DNA reads TGTGCCACCAGCAGAGATCTGGCTAGCTCCTATAATTCACCCCTCCACTTT. Protein: CATSRDLASSYNSPLHF.